These 17 T cell receptor beta chains share one sample of origin, sequenced in a study of cytomegalovirus exposure and HLA in healthy donors. PCR used 60 Vbeta primers and 13 Jbeta primers. Only in-frame clones appear in the TCRdb table, and some are missing; sequencing was by immunoSEQ multiplex PCR. The sample data list 68,000 or so clones. Input material: PBMCs. The receptors originated from a female donor in good health and CMV-seropositive.

The V call is TRBV5-1, the J call TRBJ1-1; no clear D. Trimming removed 5 bases from V and 1 base from J, with 9 bases in between. Per the germline V gene, CDR1 is SGHRS and CDR2 is YFSETQ. The CDR3 consists of 13 residues. The CDR3 protein is CASRTEGNTEAFF. CDR3 DNA: TGCGCCAGCAGAACGGAGGGGAACACTGAAGCTTTCTTT.

J is TRBJ2-5 and V is TRBV5-8, with D perhaps matching TRBD1 (5 bases). This CDR3 has 13 residues. Germline lookup yields CDR1 SGHTS and CDR2 YDEGEE. Deletions cut 6 bases from V and 2 bases from J, with 11 bases between. The CDR3 coding sequence is TGTGCCAGCAACACGCAGGGACAAGAGACCCAGTACTTC. Amino acids: CASNTQGQETQYF.

To note about this clone: Distinct nucleotide sequences in the sample also encode this CDR3. This chain connects TRBV5-6 to TRBJ2-7, with D perhaps matching TRBD1 (6 bases). The CDR3 extends over 13 amino acids. Trimming removed 4 bases from V and 1 base from J, with 9 bases in between. Germline V gene lookup returns CDR1 SGHDT and CDR2 YYEEEE. The CDR3 here is CASSLRGSYEQYF. The CDR3 DNA reads TGTGCCAGCAGCCTCAGGGGTTCCTACGAGCAGTACTTC.

The chain employs TRBV11-2 and TRBJ2-5; possible D gene TRBD1, 6 bases. Germline V gene data show CDR1 as SGHAT and CDR2 as FQNNGV. Trimming removed 2 bases at V and 1 base at J, with 14 bases between. CDR3 length: 16 amino acids. The CDR3 coding sequence is TGTGCCAGCAGCTTACACAGGGTAGGGGGCCAAGAGACCCAGTACTTC. This sequence encodes CASSLHRVGGQETQYF.

CDR3 coding DNA: TGTGCCAGCACCCCGGGGGGGGCGGGTAATGAAAAACTGTTTTTT. This translates into CASTPGGAGNEKLFF. V usage is TRBV6-6 and J usage is TRBJ1-4; the D gene is possibly TRBD1 (6 bases). Germline V gives CDR1 MNHNY, CDR2 SVGAGI (reference sequence). This CDR3 has 15 residues. Trimming stripped 7 bases from V and 4 bases from J, with 16 bases between.

V and J are TRBV5-1 and TRBJ1-4; TRBD1 aligns across 9 bases. J gave up 3 bases and V 7 bases, and 1 base lay outside the gene matches. The CDR3 is 13 amino acids. Germline V gene sequence: CDR1 SGHRS, CDR2 YFSETQ. Here the CDR3 reads CASRTGANEKLFF. The CDR3 coding sequence is TGCGCCAGCCGGACAGGGGCTAATGAAAAACTGTTTTTT.

This chain joins TRBV6-5 and TRBJ2-5; 12 nucleotides line up with TRBD2. Gene TRBJ2-7 matches the end of the DNA better, so the J call may be wrong. This CDR3 spans 15 amino acids. Looked up from germline, CDR1 is MNHEY and CDR2 is SVGAGI. CDR3 nucleotides: TGTGCCAGCCGGTCAGGACTAGCGGGGAGTGGCGAGCAGTACTTC. Translating it yields CASRSGLAGSGEQYF.

Concerning this clone itself: Other DNA sequences in this specimen translate into the identical CDR3. The chain uses TRBV7-8 and TRBJ2-7; the match to TRBD1 covers 11 bases. The V gene end was trimmed by 5 bases and the J gene end by 2 bases; junction bases not matched to a gene: 2. The CDR3 length is 14 residues. Per the germline V gene, CDR1 is SGHVS and CDR2 is FQNEAQ. The CDR3 loop reads CASSRGQGAYEQYF. In DNA, the CDR3 is TGTGCCAGCAGCCGGGGACAGGGGGCCTACGAGCAGTACTTC.

The chain combines TRBV4-2 with TRBJ2-1; 8 nucleotides align to TRBD2. From germline, CDR1 is LGHNA and CDR2 YNFKEQ. CDR3 length equals 15 residues. Trimming cost V 0 bases and J 10 bases; bases outside gene matches: 8. CDR3 DNA: TGTGCCAGCAGCCAAGACGAGGTACGGGGGGGAGAGCAGTTCTTC. Protein: CASSQDEVRGGEQFF.

This rearrangement joins TRBV7-9 to TRBJ2-1; 8 nucleotides agree with TRBD1. CDR3 length equals 16 residues. J was trimmed by 4 bases and V by 5 bases; bases with no gene match: 10. Germline V gene sequence: CDR1 SEHNR, CDR2 FQNEAQ (reference sequence). The CDR3 region has the DNA TGTGCCAGCAGCCCTTGGGGCACAGGGGGTTACAATGAGCAGTTCTTC. Protein sequence: CASSPWGTGGYNEQFF.

The chain joins TRBV28 to TRBJ1-5; D unresolved. V gave up 2 bases and J gave up 1 base, with 9 bases separating them. Per the germline V gene, CDR1 is MDHEN and CDR2 is SYDVKM. This CDR3 region has 15 residues. This chain's CDR3 is CASSLDRRSNQPQHF. As DNA, the CDR3 is TGTGCCAGCAGTTTAGATCGGAGAAGCAATCAGCCCCAGCATTTT. Full variable domain (rest looked up from reference TRBV28 and TRBJ1-5): DVKVTQSSRYLVKRTGEKVFLECVQDMDHENMFWYRQDPGLGLRLIYFSYDVKMKEKGDIPEGYSVSREKKERFSLILESASTNQTSMYLCASSLDRRSNQPQHFGDGTRLSIL.

The gene calls are TRBV14 and TRBJ2-1; 8 nucleotides match TRBD2. With V trimmed by 4 bases and J by 2 bases, 4 bases remained unmatched. The CDR3 totals 15 residues. CDR1 and CDR2 from the germline V gene are SGHDN and FVKESK. The CDR3 coding sequence is TGTGCCAGCAGCCGAAGCGGGAGTACCTACAATGAGCAGTTCTTC. Its translation is CASSRSGSTYNEQFF.

The chain carries TRBV28 and TRBJ1-5; 8 bases are a match to TRBD1. With V trimmed by 4 bases and J by 2 bases, 22 bases remained unmatched. The CDR3 covers 21 residues. Looked up from germline, CDR1 is MDHEN and CDR2 is SYDVKM. CDR3 residues: CASSSRTALRGRGLGNQPQHF. The CDR3 nucleotides are TGTGCCAGCAGTTCCCGAACGGCCCTCCGGGGCAGGGGGCTCGGCAATCAGCCCCAGCATTTT. The full variable domain, its missing parts supplied by reference TRBV28 and TRBJ1-5, is DVKVTQSSRYLVKRTGEKVFLECVQDMDHENMFWYRQDPGLGLRLIYFSYDVKMKEKGDIPEGYSVSREKKERFSLILESASTNQTSMYLCASSSRTALRGRGLGNQPQHFGDGTRLSIL.

The chain recombines TRBV6-1 with TRBJ1-4; no clear D. The germline V gene encodes CDR1 MNHNS and CDR2 SASEGT. Between the trimmed V and J ends, which lost 5 bases and 8 bases, there was a span of 18 bases. This CDR3 is 15 amino acids long. CDR3 DNA: TGTGCCAGCAGTAGTTCCAGGCTTGGTTCGGAAAAACTGTTTTTT. Residues: CASSSSRLGSEKLFF.

J is TRBJ2-7 and V is TRBV6-5; 10 bases line up with TRBD1. CDR1 MNHEY and CDR2 SVGAGI come from the germline V gene. V shed 5 bases and J 6 bases; nucleotides not matched to a gene: 10. The CDR3 extends over 15 amino acids. The DNA of the CDR3 is TGTGCCAGCAGTCCGTCCGGGACAGGGGTATCCGAGCAGTACTTC. Its translation is CASSPSGTGVSEQYF.

V and J are TRBV5-1 and TRBJ2-2; 7 positions match TRBD2. This CDR3 is built from 11 residues. The V gene's germline CDR1 is SGHRS and CDR2 YFSETQ. The V segment lost 3 bases and the J segment 11 bases; nucleotides outside the gene matches: 1. The CDR3 sequence: CASSWGGELFF. The CDR3 DNA reads TGCGCCAGCAGCTGGGGGGGAGAGCTGTTTTTT.

The rearrangement joins TRBV6-5 to TRBJ1-5, with a possible D match to TRBD1 (6 bases). Germline V gives CDR1 MNHEY, CDR2 SVGAGI. The V gene lost 6 bases and the J gene lost 2 bases, with 14 bases spanning the gap. This CDR3 contains 15 residues. The CDR3, as DNA: TGTGCCAGCAGCAGGGGAAACAGGGGCAATCAGCCCCAGCATTTT. It yields the protein CASSRGNRGNQPQHF.